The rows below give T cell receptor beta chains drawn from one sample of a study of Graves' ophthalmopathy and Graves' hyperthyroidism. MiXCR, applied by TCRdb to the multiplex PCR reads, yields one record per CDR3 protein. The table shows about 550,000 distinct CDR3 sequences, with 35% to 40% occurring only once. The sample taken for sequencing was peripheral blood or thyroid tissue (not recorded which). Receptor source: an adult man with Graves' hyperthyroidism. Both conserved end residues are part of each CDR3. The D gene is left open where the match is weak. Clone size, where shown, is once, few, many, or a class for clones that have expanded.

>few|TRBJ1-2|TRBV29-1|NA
CSVGFRGLMGYTF
TGCAGCGTGGGTTTTCGGGGTCTAATGGGCTACACCTTC
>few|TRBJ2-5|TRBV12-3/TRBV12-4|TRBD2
CANSFAREGRETQYF
TGTGCCAACAGTTTCGCGCGGGAGGGCCGGGAGACCCAGTACTTC
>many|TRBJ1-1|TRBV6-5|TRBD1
CASSSTGDPEAFF
TGTGCCAGCAGTTCAACAGGGGACCCGGAAGCTTTCTTT
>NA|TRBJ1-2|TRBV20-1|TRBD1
CNARPGTGASGYTF
TGCAATGCTAGACCCGGGACAGGGGCTTCAGGCTACACCTTC
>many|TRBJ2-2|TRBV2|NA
CASIRGLNAGELFF
TGTGCCAGCATAAGGGGGTTGAACGCCGGGGAGCTGTTTTTT
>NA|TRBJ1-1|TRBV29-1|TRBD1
CTTGGNTEAFF
TGCACGACAGGGGGAAACACTGAAGCTTTCTTT
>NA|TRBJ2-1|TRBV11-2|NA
CASSPLSSYNEQFF
TGTGCCAGCAGCCCTCTAAGCTCCTACAATGAGCAGTTCTTC
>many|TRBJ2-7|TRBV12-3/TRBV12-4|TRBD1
CASSFGDRGDEQYF
TGTGCCAGCAGTTTTGGGGACAGAGGAGACGAGCAGTACTTC
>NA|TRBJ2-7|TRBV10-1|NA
CASGRQDSYKQYF
TGCGCCAGCGGCAGACAGGACTCCTACAAGCAGTACTTC
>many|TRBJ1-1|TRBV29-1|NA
CSVVHTNTEAFF
TGCAGCGTGGTGCATACGAACACTGAAGCTTTCTTT
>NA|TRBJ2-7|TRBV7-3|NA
CASSLGSFRMATSLYEQYF
TGTGCCAGCAGCTTAGGTAGTTTCCGAATGGCTACAAGTCTCTACGAGCAGTACTTC
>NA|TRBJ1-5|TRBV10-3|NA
CASSLWTVNNQPQRF
TGTGCCAGCAGTCTATGGACGGTTAACAATCAGCCCCAGCGTTTT
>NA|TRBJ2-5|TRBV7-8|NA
CASSFSPLLQETQYF
TGTGCCAGCAGCTTCTCCCCCCTACTCCAAGAGACCCAGTACTTC
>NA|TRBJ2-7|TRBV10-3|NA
CAIQTAAYEQYF
TGTGCCATACAGACAGCTGCCTACGAGCAGTACTTC
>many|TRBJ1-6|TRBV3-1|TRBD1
CASSQGQGGNSPLHF
TGTGCCAGCAGCCAAGGACAGGGTGGCAATTCACCCCTCCACTTT
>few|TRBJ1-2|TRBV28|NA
CASWTVGSYGYTF
TGTGCCAGCTGGACAGTCGGCAGCTATGGCTACACCTTC
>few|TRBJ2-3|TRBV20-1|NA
CSASLPGTSTDTQYF
TGCAGTGCTAGTCTACCGGGAACGTCCACAGATACGCAGTATTTT
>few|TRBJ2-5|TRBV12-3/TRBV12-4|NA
CASSSQGLGVGTQYF
TGTGCCAGCAGTTCACAGGGACTCGGGGTTGGGACCCAGTACTTC
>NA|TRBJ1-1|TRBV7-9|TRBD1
CASSEKGQGGTEAFF
TGTGCCAGCAGCGAAAAGGGACAGGGAGGGACTGAAGCTTTCTTT
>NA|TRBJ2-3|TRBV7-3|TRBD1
CASSLGLQGFTDTQYF
TGTGCCAGCAGCTTAGGGTTACAGGGGTTCACAGATACGCAGTATTTT
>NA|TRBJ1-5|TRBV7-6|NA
CASSLGQVHQPQHF
TGTGCCAGCAGCTTAGGACAGGTTCATCAGCCCCAGCATTTT
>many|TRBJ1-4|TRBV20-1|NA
CSASPNNEKLFF
TGCAGTGCTAGTCCCAATAATGAAAAACTGTTTTTT
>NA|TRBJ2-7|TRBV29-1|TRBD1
CSVGNLGTAYEQYF
TGCAGCGTTGGAAATTTAGGGACAGCCTACGAGCAGTACTTC
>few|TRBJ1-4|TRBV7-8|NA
CASSGRWGIEKLFF
TGTGCCAGCAGCGGCCGCTGGGGCATTGAAAAACTGTTTTTT
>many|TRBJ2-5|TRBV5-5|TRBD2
CASSAQAGGPETQYF
TGTGCCAGCAGCGCACAAGCGGGAGGGCCAGAGACCCAGTACTTC
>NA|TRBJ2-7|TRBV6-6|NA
CASSSQGTYYYEQYF
TGTGCCAGCAGTTCTCAGGGGACATACTACTACGAGCAGTACTTC
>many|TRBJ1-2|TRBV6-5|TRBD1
CASSRTWDRGAGYTF
TGTGCCAGCAGTCGAACTTGGGACAGGGGTGCTGGCTACACCTTC
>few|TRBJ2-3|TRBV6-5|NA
CASSERQSSTDTQYF
TGTGCCAGCAGTGAGAGACAGAGCAGCACAGATACGCAGTATTTT
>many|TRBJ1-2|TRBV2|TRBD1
CASSELQGDGYTF
TGTGCCAGCAGTGAGTTACAGGGGGATGGCTACACCTTC
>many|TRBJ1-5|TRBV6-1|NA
CASDRQGNQPQHF
TGTGCCAGCGATCGACAGGGCAATCAGCCCCAGCATTTT